The 8 T cell receptor beta chains given below trace back to one sample, sequenced in a study of blood T cell repertoires in COVID-19. The data were produced by immunoSEQ multiplex PCR, yet TCRdb's version contains in-frame clones alone and is incomplete. The sample shows about 240,000 clones, under 90% of them seen only once. Sequencing used PBMCs or T cells enriched from blood (not recorded which). Receptor source: a woman aged 40 to 50 who had been exposed to COVID-19.

The gene calls are TRBV5-1 and TRBJ1-6; 7 bases agree with TRBD1. V lost 4 bases to trimming and J lost 10 bases; unmatched junction nucleotides: 11. The CDR3 spans 15 residues. Germline V gene sequence: CDR1 SGHRS, CDR2 YFSETQ. CDR3 nucleotide sequence: TGCGCCAGCAGCAGCCAAGGGGGCACTGACTCACCCCTCCACTTT. Its translation is CASSSQGGTDSPLHF.

The chain combines TRBV12-3 or TRBV12-4 with TRBJ1-2; 7 bases line up with TRBD1. The CDR3 totals 12 residues. V shed 7 bases, J shed 6 bases, and the junction held 5 bases outside the gene matches. CDR3 sequence reads: CASTRTGHGYTF. Written as DNA, the CDR3 is TGTGCCAGCACACGGACAGGTCATGGCTACACCTTC.

The rearrangement links TRBV6-2 or TRBV6-3 to TRBJ2-6; D possibly corresponds to TRBD1 (5 bases). V dropped 5 bases and J dropped 1 base, with 12 bases sitting between them. Germline CDR1 is MNHEY and CDR2 is SVGEGT. The CDR3 sequence is 16 residues long. The CDR3 DNA follows: TGTGCCAGCAGTCTGCGAAGGGGTTCTGGGGCCAACGTCCTGACTTTC. It yields the protein CASSLRRGSGANVLTF.

The rearrangement links TRBV7-3 to TRBJ2-1; TRBD1 aligns across 7 bases. The CDR3 consists of 15 residues. The V gene end was trimmed by 1 base and the J gene end by 4 bases; junction bases not matched to a gene: 4. Germline V gene data show CDR1 as SGHTA and CDR2 as FQGTGA. CDR3 protein: CASSLKGDSYNEQFF. The CDR3 nucleotides read TGTGCCAGCAGCTTAAAGGGGGACAGTTACAATGAGCAGTTCTTC.

This chain links TRBV27 with TRBJ2-2; tentative D call: TRBD1 (5 bases). V was shortened by 8 bases and J by 6 bases, with 13 bases between the two germline ends. This CDR3 has 13 amino acids. Germline lookup yields CDR1 MNHEY and CDR2 SMNVEV (reference sequence). The CDR3 loop is CASSNWGAGELFF. The CDR3 DNA reads TGTGCCAGCTCTAATTGGGGCGCCGGGGAGCTGTTTTTT.

V usage is TRBV6-6 and J usage is TRBJ1-5; possible D gene TRBD1, 6 bases. The V gene lost 0 bases and the J gene lost 7 bases, with 10 bases spanning the gap. There are 14 residues in the CDR3. Germline-derived CDR1 and CDR2 are MNHNY and SVGAGI (reference sequence). The CDR3 bases are TGTGCCAGCAGTTACTCGGGGGCCGCACAGCCCCAGCATTTT. Translation gives CASSYSGAAQPQHF.

This clone has only one observation. Different DNA sequences within this sample yield the same CDR3. The rearrangement uses TRBV27 and TRBJ2-1; D is unresolved. Germline assignment: CDR1 MNHEY and CDR2 SMNVEV (reference sequence). There are 14 residues in the CDR3. The V end lost 2 bases, the J end lost 0 bases, and 5 bases lay between the germline ends. This CDR3 is CASSLGSSYNEQFF. As DNA, the CDR3 is TGTGCCAGCAGTTTAGGTAGCTCCTACAATGAGCAGTTCTTC.

The chain carries TRBV24-1 and TRBJ2-3; no definite D call. The V end lost 5 bases, the J end lost 2 bases, and 13 bases lay between the germline ends. The CDR3 is 15 amino acids. Per germline, CDR1 KGHDR and CDR2 SFDVKD. For the CDR3, the DNA is TGTGCCACCAGTGCCGCAGGCAGATTCACAGATACGCAGTATTTT. It codes for CATSAAGRFTDTQYF.